This T cell receptor beta chain originates from a study of blood T cell repertoires in COVID-19. At the level of the study: Acute and convalescent COVID-19 specimens originated in the United States, Italy and Spain.

As processed by the authors: Cell counts per sample came from amplifying reference gene primers. Sequencing used immunoSEQ multiplex PCR; TCRdb keeps in-frame clones, though not all of them. The V and J calls and clone size come from that table; D and trimming were worked out from the DNA. The sample includes approximately 170,000 clones, roughly nine tenths of them seen just once. The V gene's germline CDR1 is LNHDA and CDR2 SQIVND (reference sequence). There are 20 residues in the CDR3. V dropped 1 base and J dropped 5; count of bases not matched to a gene: 12. Sequencing was done on a sample of peripheral blood. The sequence was collected from a man aged 25 to 45 with acute or convalescent COVID-19. The genes are TRBV19 and TRBJ2-1, with TRBD2 matching over 15 bases. The CDR3 sequence: CASSIGLQGLAGGLNNEQFF. CDR3 nucleotide sequence: TGTGCCAGTAGTATAGGTCTTCAGGGACTAGCGGGAGGTCTCAACAATGAGCAGTTCTTC.